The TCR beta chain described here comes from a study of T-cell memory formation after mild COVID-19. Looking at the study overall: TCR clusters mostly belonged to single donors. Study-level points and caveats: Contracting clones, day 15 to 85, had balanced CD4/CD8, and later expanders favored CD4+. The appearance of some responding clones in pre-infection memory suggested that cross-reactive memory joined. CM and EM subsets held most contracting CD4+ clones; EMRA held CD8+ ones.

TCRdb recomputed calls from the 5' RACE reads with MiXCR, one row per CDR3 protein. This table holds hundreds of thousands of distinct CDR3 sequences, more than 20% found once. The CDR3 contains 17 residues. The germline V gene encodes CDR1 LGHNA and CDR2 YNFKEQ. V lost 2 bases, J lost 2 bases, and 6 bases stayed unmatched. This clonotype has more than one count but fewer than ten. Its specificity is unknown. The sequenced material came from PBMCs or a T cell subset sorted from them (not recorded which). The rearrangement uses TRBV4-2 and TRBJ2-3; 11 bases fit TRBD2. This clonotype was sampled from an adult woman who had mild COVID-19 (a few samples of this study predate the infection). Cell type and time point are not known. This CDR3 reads CASSQLSGRDPTDTQYF. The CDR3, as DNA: TGTGCCAGCAGCCAACTTAGCGGGAGGGACCCCACAGATACGCAGTATTTT.